These 25 T cell receptor beta chains were sequenced from one sample in a study of cytotoxic CD8 clonotypes in ibrutinib-treated CLL. The table came from immunoSEQ multiplex PCR; TCRdb's copy has only in-frame clones and leaves some out. The sample contains about 89,000 clones, more than 75% of which appear only once. Sample: PBMCs, taken after 12 months of ibrutinib treatment. The receptors originated from a human donor with chronic lymphocytic leukemia.

The rearrangement joins TRBV5-4 to TRBJ2-1, with 9 nucleotides matching TRBD1. Germline CDR1 and CDR2: SGHNT and YYREEE (reference sequence). J was trimmed by 6 bases and V by 3 bases; bases with no gene match: 4. This CDR3 region has 14 residues. The CDR3 sequence: CASSSSTGGNEQFF. In DNA, the CDR3 is TGTGCCAGCAGCTCCTCGACAGGGGGCAATGAGCAGTTCTTC.

CDR3 coding DNA: TGCGCCAGCAGCTCAGCCCAGGGGGTTACCTACGAGCAGTACTTC. This codes for CASSSAQGVTYEQYF. The chain links TRBV5-1 to TRBJ2-7; 7 bases match TRBD1. Losses at the gene ends were 3 bases for V and 2 bases for J; bases not matched to a gene: 8. Germline loops: CDR1 SGHRS, CDR2 YFSETQ. This CDR3 is built from 15 residues.

This clone showed up just a few times. The DNA of the CDR3 is TGTGCCAGCAGCAAGGACAAGGGAGCTGAAAAACTGTTTTTT. This encodes CASSKDKGAEKLFF. The chain recombines TRBV5-6 with TRBJ1-4, with D possibly being TRBD1 (5 bases). CDR1 and CDR2 from the germline V gene are SGHDT and YYEEEE. There are 14 residues in the CDR3. Trimming took 4 bases from V and 7 from J, leaving 14 bases between them.

The chain combines TRBV6-1 with TRBJ1-5; TRBD1 matches 8 bases. Germline assignment: CDR1 MNHNS and CDR2 SASEGT. J gave up 3 bases and V 7 bases, and 8 bases lay outside the gene matches. This CDR3 has 15 amino acids. This CDR3 reads CASTPTGAYNQPQHF. The DNA of the CDR3 is TGTGCCAGCACCCCGACAGGGGCCTACAATCAGCCCCAGCATTTT.

This clone was recorded once. The chain joins TRBV7-2 to TRBJ1-1; D not certain. The CDR3 is made up of 14 amino acids. CDR1 SGHTA and CDR2 FQGNSA come from the germline V gene. V was shortened by 6 bases and J by 4 bases, with 15 bases between the two germline ends. The CDR3 spells CASSPPGGGTEAFF. CDR3 nucleotide sequence: TGTGCCAGCAGTCCCCCTGGTGGTGGCACTGAAGCTTTCTTT.

This sequence joins TRBV29-1 and TRBJ2-1, with 10 bases identical to TRBD1. The V gene end was trimmed by 6 bases and the J gene end by 4 bases; junction bases not matched to a gene: 12. The CDR3 length is 16 residues. The germline CDR1 and CDR2 sequences are SQVTM and ANQGSEA. The CDR3 nucleotides read TGCAGCGTAGAATTCGGGACAGGGGATTCATACAATGAGCAGTTCTTC. It translates to CSVEFGTGDSYNEQFF.

The chain is built from TRBV5-1 and TRBJ2-3; the match to TRBD2 covers 8 bases. Trimming cost V 0 bases and J 2 bases; bases outside gene matches: 5. The CDR3 spans 16 residues. Per germline, CDR1 SGHRS and CDR2 YFSETQ. The CDR3 bases are TGCGCCAGCAGCTTGGACGGAGCGGGGGCCACAGATACGCAGTATTTT. Translation gives CASSLDGAGATDTQYF. The variable domain in full, with the rest retrieved from reference TRBV5-1 and TRBJ2-3, is KAGVTQTPRYLIKTRGQQVTLSCSPISGHRSVSWYQQTPGQGLQFLFEYFSETQRNKGNFPGRFSGRQFSNSRSEMNVSTLELGDSALYLCASSLDGAGATDTQYFGPGTRLTVL.

The chain links TRBV5-6 to TRBJ2-7; D may be TRBD1 (6 bases). V was shortened by 1 base and J by 4 bases, with 9 bases between the two germline ends. The CDR3 consists of 13 residues. Germline CDR1 SGHDT, CDR2 YYEEEE. CDR3 sequence: CASSLPQGYEQYF. The CDR3, as DNA: TGTGCCAGCAGCTTGCCGCAGGGGTACGAGCAGTACTTC.

The genes are TRBV5-6 and TRBJ1-6, with D perhaps TRBD1 (5 bases). The length of the CDR3 is 15 residues. V was shortened by 0 bases and J by 7 bases, with 11 bases between the two germline ends. Germline V gene lookup returns CDR1 SGHDT and CDR2 YYEEEE. CDR3 coding DNA: TGTGCCAGCAGCTTGGATCAGGGATCGAATTCACCCCTCCACTTT. This codes for CASSLDQGSNSPLHF.

CDR3 loop: CARSFGGRDNQPQHF. In DNA, the CDR3 is TGTGCCAGAAGCTTTGGGGGGAGGGACAATCAGCCCCAGCATTTT. The rearrangement uses TRBV4-2 and TRBJ1-5; D may be TRBD1 (5 bases). The ends were cut back, 9 bases at V and 3 bases at J, with 18 bases in the middle. The CDR3 sequence is 15 residues long. From germline, CDR1 is LGHNA and CDR2 YNFKEQ.

V is TRBV5-1 and J is TRBJ1-5; perhaps TRBD1 as D (6 bases). The ends were cut back, 4 bases at V and 4 bases at J, with 15 bases in the middle. The CDR3 sequence is 15 residues long. CDR1 and CDR2 from the germline V gene are SGHRS and YFSETQ. The CDR3 DNA reads as TGCGCCAGCAGCCCGGGAAATAGGGGGAATCAGCCCCAGCATTTT. It yields the protein CASSPGNRGNQPQHF.

The rearrangement uses TRBV19 and TRBJ2-7, with D uncertain. CDR3 length: 12 residues. The V gene's germline CDR1 is LNHDA and CDR2 SQIVND (reference sequence). Trimming left V 6 bases short and J 3 bases short, with 9 bases between. CDR3 sequence: CASSPGHYEQYF. The CDR3 DNA reads as TGTGCCAGTAGCCCGGGCCACTACGAGCAGTACTTC.

V usage is TRBV7-2 and J usage is TRBJ2-7; 10 bases match TRBD2. Unmatched junction bases numbered 7, after V lost 3 bases and J lost 2 bases. This CDR3 region has 16 residues. CDR1 SGHTA and CDR2 FQGNSA come from the germline V gene. The CDR3 here is CASSFSGGNLAYEQYF. CDR3 bases: TGTGCCAGCAGCTTTAGCGGGGGGAATCTTGCCTACGAGCAGTACTTC. Supplemented by reference TRBV7-2 and TRBJ2-7, the full variable domain reads GAGVSQSPSNKVTEKGKDVELRCDPISGHTALYWYRQSLGQGLEFLIYFQGNSAPDKSGLPSDRFSAERTGGSVSTLTIQRTQQEDSAVYLCASSFSGGNLAYEQYFGPGTRLTVT.

The rearrangement links TRBV4-3 to TRBJ1-4; the match to TRBD1 covers 8 bases. This CDR3 spans 15 amino acids. Germline V CDR1 and CDR2: LGHNA, YSLEER. Trimming took 0 bases from V and 8 from J; bases not matched to a gene: 5. CDR3: CASSQDEQGDEKLFF. CDR3 sequence (DNA): TGCGCCAGCAGCCAAGATGAACAGGGGGACGAAAAACTGTTTTTT.

This clone has only one observation. The genes are TRBV25-1 and TRBJ1-2; no firm D call. V was cut by 2 bases and J by 14 bases, with 18 bases left in between. This CDR3 spans 13 amino acids. The germline gives CDR1 MGHDK, CDR2 SYGVNS. DNA of the CDR3: TGTGCCAGCAGTGAACCCGGGATTGGGCCCAATACCTTC. Translation: CASSEPGIGPNTF.

V usage is TRBV29-1 and J usage is TRBJ1-4; tentative D call: TRBD1 (6 bases). V was clipped by 7 bases and J by 8 bases, with 17 bases between them. The CDR3 consists of 13 residues. The germline CDR1 and CDR2 sequences are SQVTM and ANQGSEA. The CDR3 DNA reads as TGCAGCGGTGACCCGGGGGCGGGAGAAAAACTGTTTTTT. It translates to CSGDPGAGEKLFF.

V is TRBV5-1 and J is TRBJ2-1; the match to TRBD2 covers 7 bases. The ends lost 0 bases at V and 5 bases at J; junction bases unmatched: 5. The CDR3 consists of 15 residues. Germline V gene data show CDR1 as SGHRS and CDR2 as YFSETQ. The DNA of the CDR3 is TGCGCCAGCAGCTTGGTTCTCGGGACTAACAATGAGCAGTTCTTC. It is translated as CASSLVLGTNNEQFF.

The chain carries TRBV5-8 and TRBJ2-7; 9 bases match TRBD1. Germline V gene data show CDR1 as SGHTS and CDR2 as YDEGEE. The J segment lost 2 bases and the V segment lost 5 bases, leaving 8 bases of the junction unmatched. The CDR3 sequence is 15 residues long. In DNA form, the CDR3 reads TGTGCCAGCAGTCCCCGGGGGACAGGGACCTACGAGCAGTACTTC. Amino acids: CASSPRGTGTYEQYF.

This clone was seen a single time. This chain uses TRBV30 with TRBJ2-7, with 9 bases identical to TRBD1. Trimming cost V 3 bases and J 5 bases; bases outside gene matches: 11. This CDR3 comprises 15 residues. Germline V gene sequence: CDR1 GTSNPN, CDR2 SVGIG (reference sequence). CDR3 nucleotide sequence: TGTGCCTGGAGCCTCGGGACAGGGCCGCAGGACGAGCAGTACTTC. It specifies CAWSLGTGPQDEQYF.

This sequence joins TRBV10-3 and TRBJ1-2; D is unresolved. Trimming removed 6 bases at V and 8 bases at J, with 16 bases between. Germline assignment: CDR1 ENHRY and CDR2 SYGVKD. The CDR3 sequence is 13 residues long. The CDR3 nucleotides read TGTGCCATCAGAGGCGGTCCCATAGGCGGCTACACCTTC. Protein sequence: CAIRGGPIGGYTF.

V is TRBV11-3 and J is TRBJ2-7; TRBD1 might be the D (6 bases). Germline V lookup: CDR1 SGHNT, CDR2 YENEEA. V was clipped by 5 bases and J by 2 bases, with 10 bases between them. The CDR3 covers 13 residues. The CDR3 DNA follows: TGTGCCAGCAGCCTAGGACAGCCCTACGAGCAGTACTTC. Translation gives CASSLGQPYEQYF.

The rearrangement links TRBV21-1 to TRBJ1-2. TRBV21-1 is reported as a pseudogene. The CDR3 runs 13 residues. In DNA form, the CDR3 reads TGTGCCAGCAGCCCCCAGGACCTCTATGGCTACACCTTC. Translation: CASSPQDLYGYTF.

The V gene is TRBV2, the J gene TRBJ1-2, with D maybe TRBD1 (6 bases). Trimming shortened V by 6 bases and J by 0 bases, and 14 bases separated the two germline ends. This CDR3 region has 15 residues. The V gene's germline CDR1 is SNHLY and CDR2 FYNNEI. The CDR3 bases are TGTGCCAGCAGGGCGGGCCCAGGGGCTAACTATGGCTACACCTTC. It specifies CASRAGPGANYGYTF.

The V call is TRBV23-1, the J call TRBJ2-7; D gene unclear. TRBV23-1 is placed among ORFs of uncertain function. V lost 3 bases and J lost 0, with 9 bases in between. CDR3 length equals 14 residues. The CDR3 loop is CASSHPGSSYEQYF. The DNA for the CDR3 is TGCGCCAGCAGTCACCCCGGTAGCTCCTACGAGCAGTACTTC.

This chain connects TRBV18 to TRBJ1-1, with unresolved D. Germline V gives CDR1 KGHSH, CDR2 LQKENI. V lost 0 bases and J lost 1, with 9 bases in between. This CDR3 region has 15 residues. The CDR3 protein is CASSPPRPQNTEAFF. In DNA, the CDR3 is TGTGCCAGCTCACCACCGCGACCGCAGAACACTGAAGCTTTCTTT.